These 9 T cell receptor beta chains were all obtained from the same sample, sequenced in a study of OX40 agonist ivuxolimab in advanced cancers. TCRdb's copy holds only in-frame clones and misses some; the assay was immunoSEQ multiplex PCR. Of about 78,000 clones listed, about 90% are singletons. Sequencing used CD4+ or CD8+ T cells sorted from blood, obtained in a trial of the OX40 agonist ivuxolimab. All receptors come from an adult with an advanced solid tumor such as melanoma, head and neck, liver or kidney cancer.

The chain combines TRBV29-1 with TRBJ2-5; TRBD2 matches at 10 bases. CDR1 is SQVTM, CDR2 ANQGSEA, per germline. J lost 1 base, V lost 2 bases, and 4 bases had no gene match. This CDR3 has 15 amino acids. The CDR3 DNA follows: TGCAGCGTTGAACTAGCGGGGGTTCTCCAAGAGACCCAGTACTTC. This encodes CSVELAGVLQETQYF.

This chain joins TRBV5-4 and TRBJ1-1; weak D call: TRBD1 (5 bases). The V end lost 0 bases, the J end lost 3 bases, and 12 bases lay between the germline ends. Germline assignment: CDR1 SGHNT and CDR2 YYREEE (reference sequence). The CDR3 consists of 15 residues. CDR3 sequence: CASSLDRGSYTEAFF. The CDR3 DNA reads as TGTGCCAGCAGCTTGGATAGGGGCTCGTACACTGAAGCTTTCTTT.

CDR3 sequence reads: CASSFSLNTEAFF. The CDR3 DNA is TGTGCCAGCAGCTTTTCATTGAACACTGAAGCTTTCTTT. V is TRBV7-9 and J is TRBJ1-1; D remains unclear. The V gene lost 3 bases and the J gene lost 0 bases, with 5 bases spanning the gap. The CDR3 loop spans 13 amino acids. In germline, CDR1 is SEHNR, CDR2 FQNEAQ (reference sequence).

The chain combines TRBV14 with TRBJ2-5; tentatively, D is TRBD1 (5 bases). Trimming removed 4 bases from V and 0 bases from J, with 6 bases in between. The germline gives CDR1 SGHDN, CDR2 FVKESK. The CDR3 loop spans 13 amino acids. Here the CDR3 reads CASSRQYQETQYF. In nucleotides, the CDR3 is TGTGCCAGCAGCCGACAGTACCAAGAGACCCAGTACTTC.

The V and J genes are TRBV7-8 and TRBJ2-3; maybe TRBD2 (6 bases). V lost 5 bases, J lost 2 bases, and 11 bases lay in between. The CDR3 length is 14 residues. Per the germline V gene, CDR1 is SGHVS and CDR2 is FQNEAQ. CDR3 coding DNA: TGTGCCAGCAGCCCCGGGACTCTCACAGATACGCAGTATTTT. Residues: CASSPGTLTDTQYF.

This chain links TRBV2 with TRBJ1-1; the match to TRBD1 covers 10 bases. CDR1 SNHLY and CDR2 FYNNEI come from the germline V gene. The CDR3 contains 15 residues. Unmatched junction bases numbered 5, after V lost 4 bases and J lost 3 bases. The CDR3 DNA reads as TGTGCCAGCAGTGGACAGGGGGCGTTTGACACTGAAGCTTTCTTT. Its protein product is CASSGQGAFDTEAFF.

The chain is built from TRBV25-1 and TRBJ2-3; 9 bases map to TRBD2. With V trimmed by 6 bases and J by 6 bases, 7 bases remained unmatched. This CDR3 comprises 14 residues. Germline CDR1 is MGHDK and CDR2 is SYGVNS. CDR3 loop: CASSKRGDRDTQYF. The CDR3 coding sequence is TGTGCCAGCAGCAAGCGGGGGGACCGGGATACGCAGTATTTT.

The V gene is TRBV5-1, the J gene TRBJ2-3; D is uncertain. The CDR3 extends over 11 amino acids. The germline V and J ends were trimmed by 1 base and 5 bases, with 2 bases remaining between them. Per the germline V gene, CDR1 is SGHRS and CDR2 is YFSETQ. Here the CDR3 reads CASSLQDTQYF. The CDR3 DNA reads TGCGCCAGCAGCTTGCAAGATACGCAGTATTTT.

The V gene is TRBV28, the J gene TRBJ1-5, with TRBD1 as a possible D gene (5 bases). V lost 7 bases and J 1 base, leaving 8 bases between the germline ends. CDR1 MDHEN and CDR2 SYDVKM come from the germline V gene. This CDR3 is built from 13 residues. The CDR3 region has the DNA TGTGCCAGCACATGGGGGAGCAATCAGCCCCAGCATTTT. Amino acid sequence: CASTWGSNQPQHF. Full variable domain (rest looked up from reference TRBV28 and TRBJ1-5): DVKVTQSSRYLVKRTGEKVFLECVQDMDHENMFWYRQDPGLGLRLIYFSYDVKMKEKGDIPEGYSVSREKKERFSLILESASTNQTSMYLCASTWGSNQPQHFGDGTRLSIL.